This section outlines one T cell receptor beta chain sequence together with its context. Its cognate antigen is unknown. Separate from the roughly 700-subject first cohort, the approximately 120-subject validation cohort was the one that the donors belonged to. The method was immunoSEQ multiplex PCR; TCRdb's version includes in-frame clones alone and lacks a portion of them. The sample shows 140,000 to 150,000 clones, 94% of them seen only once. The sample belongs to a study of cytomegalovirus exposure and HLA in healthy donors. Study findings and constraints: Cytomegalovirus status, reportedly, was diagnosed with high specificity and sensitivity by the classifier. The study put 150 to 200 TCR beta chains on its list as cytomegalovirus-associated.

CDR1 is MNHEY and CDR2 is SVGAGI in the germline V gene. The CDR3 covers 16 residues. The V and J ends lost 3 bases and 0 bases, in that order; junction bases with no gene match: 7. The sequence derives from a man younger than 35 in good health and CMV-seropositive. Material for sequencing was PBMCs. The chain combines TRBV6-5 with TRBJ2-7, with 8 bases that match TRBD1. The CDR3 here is CASSYSRGRLSYEQYF. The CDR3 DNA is TGTGCCAGCAGTTATTCCAGGGGGCGCCTCTCCTACGAGCAGTACTTC.